What follows are 19 T cell receptor beta chains derived from one specimen sequenced in a study of OX40 agonist ivuxolimab in advanced cancers. Clones were read by immunoSEQ multiplex PCR, and TCRdb kept only the in-frame ones, dropping some. There are roughly 46,000 clones in the sample; around nine tenths occur only once, and 4.9% lies in the top ten. The starting material was CD4+ or CD8+ T cells sorted from blood, obtained in a trial of the OX40 agonist ivuxolimab. Receptors were obtained from an adult with an advanced solid tumor such as melanoma, head and neck, liver or kidney cancer.

This clone appeared once. V usage is TRBV9 and J usage is TRBJ2-5; D gene uncertain. The germline CDR1 and CDR2 sequences are SGDLS and YYNGEE. V dropped 2 bases and J dropped 3 bases, with 11 bases sitting between them. The CDR3 consists of 14 residues. In nucleotides, the CDR3 is TGTGCCAGCAGCGTGAACAGTGGGGAAGAGACCCAGTACTTC. Protein product: CASSVNSGEETQYF.

Concerning this clone: Different DNA sequences within this sample yield the same CDR3. The V gene is TRBV4-1, the J gene TRBJ2-1; TRBD2 aligns across 8 bases. The CDR3 sequence is 18 residues long. V trimming: 2 bases; J trimming: 3 bases; junction bases outside the gene matches: 12. Germline V CDR1 and CDR2: MGHRA, YSYEKL. CDR3 region: CASSQLLSGAESYNEQFF. In DNA, the CDR3 is TGCGCCAGCAGCCAACTCCTTAGCGGGGCCGAGAGCTACAATGAGCAGTTCTTC.

The J gene is TRBJ2-2, the V gene TRBV25-1, with D unclear. V was clipped by 4 bases and J by 7 bases, with 22 bases between them. This CDR3 comprises 17 residues. Germline V lookup: CDR1 MGHDK, CDR2 SYGVNS. The CDR3 spells CASSGPPHGLGIGELFF. CDR3 nucleotides: TGTGCCAGCAGTGGACCTCCCCACGGGCTTGGTATCGGGGAGCTGTTTTTT.

The V gene is TRBV4-3, the J gene TRBJ2-1; D is uncertain. This CDR3 has 15 amino acids. CDR1 LGHNA and CDR2 YSLEER come from the germline V gene. V shed 0 bases and J shed 5 bases, with 11 bases lying between them. The CDR3 DNA follows: TGCGCCAGCAGCCAAGATGCTCCGAGCGACAATGAGCAGTTCTTC. It translates to CASSQDAPSDNEQFF.

By share, this clone counts as medium-sized. CDR3 sequence reads: CASSTGTALSTLHF. For the CDR3, the DNA is TGTGCCAGCAGTACAGGGACAGCCTTATCCACCCTCCACTTT. This sequence joins TRBV27 and TRBJ1-6, with 7 positions matching TRBD1. V dropped 5 bases and J dropped 14; count of bases not matched to a gene: 12. The germline V gene encodes CDR1 MNHEY and CDR2 SMNVEV (reference sequence). This CDR3 is built from 14 residues.

In its sample, this clone was seen once. The J gene is TRBJ1-4, the V gene TRBV28; D gene unclear. Trimming pared 2 bases from V and 4 bases from J, leaving 11 bases between. This CDR3 spans 15 amino acids. CDR1 MDHEN and CDR2 SYDVKM come from the germline V gene. The CDR3 is CASSLRREINEKLFF. The DNA for the CDR3 is TGTGCCAGCAGTTTAAGGCGGGAGATTAATGAAAAACTGTTTTTT.

The chain combines TRBV9 with TRBJ2-1; D remains unclear. Trimming took 4 bases from V and 10 from J, leaving 12 bases between them. Per germline, CDR1 SGDLS and CDR2 YYNGEE. This CDR3 region has 12 residues. The CDR3 nucleotides read TGTGCCAGCAGCTCGGAGAGGTCCGAGCAGTTCTTC. This encodes CASSSERSEQFF.

The chain combines TRBV28 with TRBJ2-7; 9 positions match TRBD2. The ends lost 5 bases at V and 6 bases at J; junction bases unmatched: 8. Germline assignment: CDR1 MDHEN and CDR2 SYDVKM. This CDR3 has 14 residues. Here the CDR3 reads CASSVPGLASEQYF. The CDR3 DNA follows: TGTGCCAGCAGTGTGCCGGGACTAGCATCCGAGCAGTACTTC.

The V and J genes are TRBV18 and TRBJ1-2; the match to TRBD1 covers 8 bases. CDR3 length: 12 residues. The junction had 4 bases not matched to a gene; V was cut back by 5 bases and J by 8 bases. CDR1 and CDR2 (germline): KGHSH, LQKENI. The CDR3 region has the DNA TGTGCCAGCTCAGGACAGGGTGACGGCTACACCTTC. This encodes CASSGQGDGYTF.

The V call is TRBV4-1, the J call TRBJ2-1, with D tentatively TRBD1 or TRBD2 (5 bases each). The V and J ends lost 1 base and 0 bases respectively, with 7 bases between them. This CDR3 region has 15 residues. Germline V lookup: CDR1 MGHRA, CDR2 YSYEKL. CDR3 DNA: TGCGCCAGCAGCCAAGGGGGGAGCTCCTACAATGAGCAGTTCTTC. This translates into CASSQGGSSYNEQFF.

This sequence joins TRBV5-6 and TRBJ2-7; a weak D match, TRBD2 (5 bases). CDR1 and CDR2 (germline): SGHDT, YYEEEE. V lost 6 bases, J lost 3 bases, and 19 bases lay in between. The CDR3 totals 15 residues. Here the CDR3 reads CASTRGENLVYEQYF. CDR3 DNA: TGTGCCAGCACCCGGGGAGAGAATCTAGTCTACGAGCAGTACTTC. Combining the CDR3 with reference TRBV5-6 and TRBJ2-7 gives the whole variable domain DAGVTQSPTHLIKTRGQQVTLRCSPKSGHDTVSWYQQALGQGPQFIFQYYEEEERQRGNFPDRFSGHQFPNYSSELNVNALLLGDSALYLCASTRGENLVYEQYFGPGTRLTVT.

The J gene is TRBJ1-1, the V gene TRBV7-9; D uncertain. The CDR3 runs 16 residues. From germline, CDR1 is SEHNR and CDR2 FQNEAQ (reference sequence). Trimming shortened V by 0 bases and J by 0 bases, and 11 bases separated the two germline ends. The CDR3 bases are TGTGCCAGCAGCTTAGCGGATCAGGTTTTGAACACTGAAGCTTTCTTT. Translated, it gives CASSLADQVLNTEAFF.

The V gene is TRBV19, the J gene TRBJ1-1; D call uncertain. Between the trimmed V and J ends, which lost 3 bases and 1 base, there was a span of 12 bases. Germline assignment: CDR1 LNHDA and CDR2 SQIVND (reference sequence). CDR3 length: 15 residues. Here the CDR3 DNA reads TGTGCCAGTAGTATCGGGGTTTGGGGGAACACTGAAGCTTTCTTT. The encoded protein is CASSIGVWGNTEAFF.

The chain uses TRBV29-1 and TRBJ1-5; D gene ambiguous. The length of the CDR3 is 11 residues. V lost 0 bases, J lost 6 bases, and 3 bases lay in between. From germline, CDR1 is SQVTM and CDR2 ANQGSEA. Here the CDR3 reads CSVEDSQPQHF. In DNA form, the CDR3 reads TGCAGCGTTGAAGACAGTCAGCCCCAGCATTTT.

The chain employs TRBV5-6 and TRBJ2-7; a possible D gene is TRBD2 (5 bases). The germline CDR1 and CDR2 sequences are SGHDT and YYEEEE. V lost 2 bases, J lost 6 bases, and 12 bases lay in between. The CDR3 has 13 residues. The CDR3 coding sequence is TGTGCCAGCAGCTTCGGACTTGTCGGCGAGCAGTACTTC. This sequence encodes CASSFGLVGEQYF. Full variable domain (missing parts from reference TRBV5-6 and TRBJ2-7): DAGVTQSPTHLIKTRGQQVTLRCSPKSGHDTVSWYQQALGQGPQFIFQYYEEEERQRGNFPDRFSGHQFPNYSSELNVNALLLGDSALYLCASSFGLVGEQYFGPGTRLTVT.

V gene TRBV6-5 combines with J gene TRBJ2-3; perhaps TRBD2 as D (6 bases). V lost 4 bases, J lost 2 bases, and 10 bases lay in between. This CDR3 region has 14 residues. Germline V lookup: CDR1 MNHEY, CDR2 SVGAGI. The CDR3 DNA is TGTGCCAGCAGTTCCTGGGGGGTCACAGATACGCAGTATTTT. Translated, it gives CASSSWGVTDTQYF.

The chain couples TRBV4-3 to TRBJ2-7; D is unresolved. Germline V gives CDR1 LGHNA, CDR2 YSLEER. The V end lost 0 bases, the J end lost 0 bases, and 12 bases lay between the germline ends. This CDR3 spans 16 amino acids. The DNA of the CDR3 is TGCGCCAGCAGCCAAGATCTCACGGCCATCTCCTACGAGCAGTACTTC. Amino acids: CASSQDLTAISYEQYF.

CDR3 sequence: CASTRNTEAFF. In DNA form, the CDR3 reads TGTGCCAGCACAAGGAACACTGAAGCTTTCTTT. V gene TRBV7-9 combines with J gene TRBJ1-1, with unresolved D. V dropped 7 bases and J dropped 1 base, with 4 bases sitting between them. CDR1 and CDR2 (germline): SEHNR, FQNEAQ (reference sequence). This CDR3 has 11 amino acids.

This chain joins TRBV4-1 and TRBJ1-6; no clear D. The ends were cut back, 1 base at V and 5 bases at J, with 12 bases in the middle. Germline V gene sequence: CDR1 MGHRA, CDR2 YSYEKL. The CDR3 sequence is 16 residues long. CDR3 DNA: TGCGCCAGCAGCCAAGTTCCGACTCTAAATAATTCACCCCTCCACTTT. It codes for CASSQVPTLNNSPLHF.